This T cell receptor (beta chain) comes out of a study of OX40 agonist ivuxolimab in advanced cancers. The study, taken as a whole, reports: Partial responders treated at 0.1-3.0 mg/kg exhibited clonal expansion among the lowest measured.

Assay: immunoSEQ multiplex PCR; the TCRdb copy retains only in-frame clones and omits some. The table lists 50,000 to 75,000 clones, around 88% of them singletons, with more than 0.55% in the top ten. In its sample, this clone was seen once. Its antigen is not identified. The sequencing here drew on CD4+ or CD8+ T cells sorted from blood, taken in a trial of the OX40 agonist ivuxolimab. The receptor comes from an adult with an advanced solid tumor such as melanoma, head and neck, liver or kidney cancer.

DNA for the CDR3: TGTGCAAGGCCGACAGGGGAGGATGAAAAACTGTTTTTT. It is translated as CARPTGEDEKLFF. This rearrangement joins TRBV12-2 to TRBJ1-4; the table's D call of TRBD1 was not tested on the DNA. TRBV12-2 is a listed pseudogene. There are 13 residues in the CDR3.